The present entry profiles one T cell receptor beta chain with its context. Its antigen is currently unknown. This CDR3 region has 16 residues. The germline V gene has CDR1 SEHNR and CDR2 FQNEAQ (reference sequence). V trimming: 5 bases; J trimming: 0 bases; junction bases outside the gene matches: 6. The data stem from a study of PD-1 blockade in classical Hodgkin lymphoma. Across the whole study: Nivolumab dosing for patients was 3 mg/kg, administered intravenously every 2 weeks.

Study results and limitations: Excluded were patients who started nivolumab under 1 year after ASCT, a group that had lower diversity.

Sequencing was performed with immunoSEQ multiplex PCR; in TCRdb, only in-frame clones are kept and a portion is missing. The sample carries some 41,000 clones, over 65% recorded once. Relapse after autologous stem cell transplantation occurred in every patient, and brentuximab vedotin exposure varied. This sequence joins TRBV7-9 and TRBJ2-2, with TRBD1 identical over 7 bases. This TCR derives from a human donor with classical Hodgkin lymphoma. The specimen comprised peripheral blood mononuclear cells (PBMCs), sampled before the second cycle of nivolumab. The CDR3 here is CASSPRDSANTGELFF. The DNA for the CDR3 is TGTGCCAGCAGCCCTAGGGACAGCGCGAACACCGGGGAGCTGTTTTTT.